The 17 T cell receptor beta chains presented below share a single source sample, sequenced in a study of T cell responses to AZD1222 COVID-19 vaccine. Sequencing used immunoSEQ multiplex PCR; TCRdb keeps in-frame clones, though not all of them. Found here are about 35,000 clones, 75% to 90% of them singletons; the top ten hold 5.5% to 7.5%. Source: peripheral blood, taken on day 0 of AZD1222 vaccination. All receptors derive from an adult in good health.

The V gene is TRBV6-5, the J gene TRBJ1-6; possibly TRBD1 for D (5 bases). Looked up from germline, CDR1 is MNHEY and CDR2 is SVGAGI. The CDR3 runs to 14 residues. Trimming cost V 6 bases and J 4 bases, with 10 bases left between them. DNA of the CDR3: TGTGCCAGCAGGGCCCAGGGATATAATTCACCCCTCCACTTT. Translation: CASRAQGYNSPLHF.

The chain couples TRBV6-5 to TRBJ1-6; 9 bases are a match to TRBD1. This CDR3 is 15 amino acids long. J lost 10 bases, V lost 2 bases, and 6 bases had no gene match. CDR1 is MNHEY, CDR2 SVGAGI, per germline. CDR3 DNA: TGTGCCAGCAGTTACCTGAGACAGGGGGGATCACCCCTCCACTTT. This gives the protein CASSYLRQGGSPLHF.

V is TRBV19 and J is TRBJ1-5, with TRBD1 matching 10 bases. V lost 4 bases and J lost 7; bases outside the gene matches: 7. Germline V gene sequence: CDR1 LNHDA, CDR2 SQIVND (reference sequence). This CDR3 spans 15 amino acids. CDR3 region: CASSTRQGAWQPQHF. The CDR3 DNA is TGTGCCAGTAGTACTCGACAGGGGGCTTGGCAGCCCCAGCATTTT.

The rearrangement joins TRBV5-8 to TRBJ2-7, with no clear D. The V end was cut by 0 bases, the J end by 6 bases, with 10 bases between. This CDR3 region has 13 residues. Germline V lookup: CDR1 SGHTS, CDR2 YDEGEE. The CDR3 loop reads CASSLDRIPEQYF. CDR3 nucleotides: TGTGCCAGCAGCTTGGACAGAATCCCCGAGCAGTACTTC.

V is TRBV14 and J is TRBJ2-7; D ambiguous. This CDR3 comprises 13 residues. Germline V gene data show CDR1 as SGHDN and CDR2 as FVKESK. Trimming shortened V by 3 bases and J by 2 bases, and 8 bases separated the two germline ends. The CDR3 DNA reads TGTGCCAGCAGCCACCGGAGCCCCTACGAGCAGTACTTC. It encodes CASSHRSPYEQYF.

CDR3 sequence reads: CASSLGQGDKSYEQYF. CDR3 in DNA: TGTGCCAGCAGCTTAGGTCAGGGGGATAAATCCTACGAGCAGTACTTC. The chain joins TRBV7-9 to TRBJ2-7; TRBD1 aligns across 7 bases. Germline V gene sequence: CDR1 SEHNR, CDR2 FQNEAQ (reference sequence). V was pared by 1 base and J by 1 base, with 7 bases of the junction left unmatched. The CDR3 is 16 residues long.

This chain connects TRBV15 to TRBJ2-5; D gene unclear. This CDR3 spans 13 amino acids. Germline V gene sequence: CDR1 LNHNV, CDR2 YYDKDF (reference sequence). Trimming left V 0 bases short and J 5 bases short, with 7 bases between. CDR3 sequence (DNA): TGTGCCACCAGCAGAGATCGCAGGGAGACCCAGTACTTC. Protein: CATSRDRRETQYF.

This clone was seen a single time. The rearrangement uses TRBV4-2 and TRBJ1-2; 7 positions match TRBD1. The J segment lost 5 bases and the V segment lost 4 bases, leaving 7 bases of the junction unmatched. CDR3 length: 14 amino acids. From germline, CDR1 is LGHNA and CDR2 YNFKEQ. The DNA of the CDR3 is TGTGCCAGCAGCCGTGAGGGGGCAGAATATGGCTACACCTTC. Residues: CASSREGAEYGYTF.

This chain uses TRBV4-3 with TRBJ2-2; 8 positions agree with TRBD2. The CDR3 length is 15 residues. Germline loops: CDR1 LGHNA, CDR2 YSLEER. J lost 6 bases, V lost 7 bases, and 10 bases had no gene match. In DNA form, the CDR3 reads TGCGCCAGCAACGGGAGGGCAGGACGAGCCGGGGAGCTGTTTTTT. Its protein is CASNGRAGRAGELFF.

The chain couples TRBV4-2 to TRBJ1-3; D is perhaps TRBD1 (5 bases). CDR3 length equals 16 residues. The V and J ends lost 2 bases and 1 base respectively, with 12 bases between them. CDR1 and CDR2 (germline): LGHNA, YNFKEQ. The CDR3 loop is CASSQQGAVSGNTIYF. CDR3 in DNA: TGTGCCAGCAGCCAACAAGGGGCAGTTTCTGGAAACACCATATATTTT.

This chain uses TRBV6-1 with TRBJ1-2, with D uncertain. Trimming removed 1 base from V and 7 bases from J, with 13 bases in between. Germline V gene lookup returns CDR1 MNHNS and CDR2 SASEGT. The CDR3 sequence is 14 residues long. CDR3: CASSEEARTAGYTF. CDR3 nucleotide sequence: TGTGCCAGCAGTGAAGAAGCCAGGACGGCTGGCTACACCTTC.

V is TRBV5-6 and J is TRBJ1-6; no firm D call. CDR3 length: 15 residues. Germline values: CDR1 SGHDT, CDR2 YYEEEE. V was cut by 2 bases and J by 9 bases, with 15 bases left in between. DNA for the CDR3: TGTGCCAGCAGCTTACGTCCGGAGCAAGGTTCACCCCTCCACTTT. Its protein product is CASSLRPEQGSPLHF.

This chain uses TRBV27 with TRBJ1-1, with D maybe TRBD1 (5 bases). Trimming shortened V by 2 bases and J by 0 bases, and 19 bases separated the two germline ends. From germline, CDR1 is MNHEY and CDR2 SMNVEV (reference sequence). The CDR3 runs 18 residues. The CDR3 sequence is CASSLGAGRLSMNTEAFF. As DNA, the CDR3 is TGTGCCAGCAGTTTAGGGGCCGGGAGACTGAGCATGAACACTGAAGCTTTCTTT.

The CDR3 is CASSTEAGLSYEQYF. CDR3 bases: TGTGCCAGTAGTACGGAGGCGGGCCTCTCCTACGAGCAGTACTTC. The chain uses TRBV19 and TRBJ2-7, with D perhaps matching TRBD2 (5 bases). The V gene's germline CDR1 is LNHDA and CDR2 SQIVND (reference sequence). Trimming stripped 4 bases from V and 0 bases from J, with 13 bases between. CDR3 length: 15 residues.

This chain joins TRBV7-2 and TRBJ2-3; 16 nucleotides align to TRBD2. This CDR3 region has 17 residues. J was trimmed by 5 bases and V by 0 bases; bases with no gene match: 2. In germline, CDR1 is SGHTA, CDR2 FQGNSA. In nucleotides, the CDR3 is TGTGCCAGCAGCTTAGCTGGGACTAGCGGGGGGGGAGATACGCAGTATTTT. Amino acids: CASSLAGTSGGGDTQYF.

The J gene is TRBJ2-3, the V gene TRBV2; D perhaps matches TRBD1 (5 bases). CDR3 length: 15 amino acids. The V gene lost 3 bases and the J gene lost 2 bases, with 12 bases spanning the gap. The germline CDR1 and CDR2 sequences are SNHLY and FYNNEI. CDR3: CASSDPGRATDTQYF. In DNA form, the CDR3 reads TGTGCCAGCAGTGACCCAGGGCGAGCCACAGATACGCAGTATTTT.

The V and J genes are TRBV7-3 and TRBJ2-7; 16 bases fit TRBD2. V was pared by 1 base and J by 6 bases, with 6 bases of the junction left unmatched. This CDR3 spans 17 amino acids. Germline V CDR1 and CDR2: SGHTA, FQGTGA. This chain's CDR3 is CASSLKQGLAGGPEQYF. The CDR3 nucleotides are TGTGCCAGCAGCTTAAAACAGGGACTAGCGGGAGGGCCCGAGCAGTACTTC. Full variable domain (rest looked up from reference TRBV7-3 and TRBJ2-7): GAGVSQTPSNKVTEKGKYVELRCDPISGHTALYWYRQSLGQGPEFLIYFQGTGAADDSGLPNDRFFAVRPEGSVSTLKIQRTERGDSAVYLCASSLKQGLAGGPEQYFGPGTRLTVT.